Sequencing of this T cell receptor (beta chain) was carried out in a study of beta chain features in type 1 diabetes. This clone was seen only a few times. This CDR3 comprises 15 residues. Germline CDR1 MDHEN, CDR2 SYDVKM. Deletions cut 3 bases from V and 4 bases from J, with 15 bases between. Isolated RNA was reverse transcribed in full, so expressed TCRB transcripts were sequenced. The repertoire was sequenced with immunoSEQ multiplex PCR; TCRdb's copy has only in-frame clones and lacks some. This table holds over 700,000 clones, roughly 16% found once. The chain carries TRBV28 and TRBJ1-1, with D perhaps TRBD1 (5 bases). This TCR was recovered from a woman in her late teens or twenties in good health. Source material: naive CD4+ T cells from blood. CDR3 sequence: CASSFWVGGSTEAFF. The DNA for the CDR3 is TGTGCCAGCAGTTTTTGGGTCGGGGGGAGCACTGAAGCTTTCTTT. Variable domain in full (rest from reference TRBV28 and TRBJ1-1): DVKVTQSSRYLVKRTGEKVFLECVQDMDHENMFWYRQDPGLGLRLIYFSYDVKMKEKGDIPEGYSVSREKKERFSLILESASTNQTSMYLCASSFWVGGSTEAFFGQGTRLTVV.